Shown below are 27 T cell receptor beta chains from a single sample sequenced in a study of response to subunit inactivated influenza vaccine. TCRdb recomputed calls from the RT-PCR reads with MiXCR, one row per CDR3 protein. The table lists more than 450,000 distinct CDR3 sequences, around 11% of them singletons. The specimen comprised PBMCs from blood, sampled on the day of vaccination. The receptor source for this set is a man between 50 and 59 years old who received an inactivated influenza vaccine.

The chain joins TRBV20-1 to TRBJ1-3; D is undetermined. Germline-derived CDR1 and CDR2 are DFQATT and SNEGSKA (reference sequence). This CDR3 is 13 amino acids long. V lost 1 base and J 2 bases, leaving 6 bases between the germline ends. The CDR3 DNA follows: TGCAGTGCTAGAGGGGCTGCTGGAAACACCATATATTTT. Translating gives CSARGAAGNTIYF.

The chain joins TRBV6-1 to TRBJ1-1; a possible D gene is TRBD1 (6 bases). The V and J ends lost 6 bases and 6 bases respectively, with 23 bases between them. This CDR3 contains 16 residues. CDR1 MNHNS and CDR2 SASEGT come from the germline V gene. CDR3 loop: CASRDRVGREKAEAFF. The CDR3 DNA reads TGTGCCAGCAGGGACAGAGTAGGGAGGGAAAAGGCTGAAGCTTTCTTT.

This clonotype came up a few times. The V call is TRBV7-6, the J call TRBJ2-2; D unresolved. The CDR3 spans 14 residues. Trimming stripped 5 bases from V and 9 bases from J, with 16 bases between. The germline gives CDR1 SGHVS, CDR2 FNYEAQ. In nucleotides, the CDR3 is TGTGCCAGCAGCGAAGACACACGCGTCCGGGAGCTGTTTTTT. Its protein product is CASSEDTRVRELFF.

This clonotype was observed a few times. The chain recombines TRBV20-1 with TRBJ2-3; TRBD2 matches at 10 bases. V shed 0 bases, J shed 5 bases, and the junction held 14 bases outside the gene matches. CDR1 is DFQATT and CDR2 is SNEGSKA in the germline V gene (reference sequence). The CDR3 spans 18 residues. The chain's CDR3 is CSARDLLAGARVGDTQYF. The CDR3 DNA is TGCAGTGCTAGAGATCTGCTAGCGGGGGCCAGGGTGGGAGATACGCAGTATTTT.

This chain joins TRBV7-2 and TRBJ1-1; no definite D call. This CDR3 comprises 13 residues. The germline V gene encodes CDR1 SGHTA and CDR2 FQGNSA. Trimming cost V 4 bases and J 1 base, with 7 bases left between them. The CDR3 region is CASSSQPNTEAFF. The CDR3 region has the DNA TGTGCCAGCAGCTCGCAACCGAACACTGAAGCTTTCTTT. The variable domain in full, with the rest retrieved from reference TRBV7-2 and TRBJ1-1, is GAGVSQSPSNKVTEKGKDVELRCDPISGHTALYWYRQSLGQGLEFLIYFQGNSAPDKSGLPSDRFSAERTGGSVSTLTIQRTQQEDSAVYLCASSSQPNTEAFFGQGTRLTVV.

This clonotype was found many times. This chain links TRBV29-1 with TRBJ2-5, with TRBD1 matching 10 bases. Trimming removed 3 bases from V and 5 bases from J; junction bases left unmatched: 3. The V gene's germline CDR1 is SQVTM and CDR2 ANQGSEA. The CDR3 has 13 residues. For the CDR3, the DNA is TGCAGCGTTGAGGACAGGGGGGAGGAGACCCAGTACTTC. It encodes CSVEDRGEETQYF. Combining the CDR3 with reference TRBV29-1 and TRBJ2-5 gives the whole variable domain SAVISQKPSRDICQRGTSLTIQCQVDSQVTMMFWYRQQPGQSLTLIATANQGSEATYESGFVIDKFPISRPNLTFSTLTVSNMSPEDSSIYLCSVEDRGEETQYFGPGTRLLVL.

V and J are TRBV11-1 and TRBJ2-7, with TRBD2 matching over 15 bases. V gave up 0 bases and J gave up 0 bases; unmatched junction bases: 6. The CDR3 is 19 amino acids. Germline CDR1 reads SGHAT; CDR2 reads FQDESV (reference sequence). DNA for the CDR3: TGTGCCAGCAGCTTAGCCCCGGGACTAGCGGGGGGCTCCTCCTACGAGCAGTACTTC. This gives the protein CASSLAPGLAGGSSYEQYF.

The chain is built from TRBV6-1 and TRBJ2-2; 11 bases are shared with TRBD2. The CDR3 covers 16 residues. CDR1 and CDR2 (germline): MNHNS, SASEGT. After removal of 6 bases from V and 6 bases from J, the junction contained 9 bases not matched to a gene. The CDR3 here is CASRRTSGSRAGELFF. The CDR3 DNA sequence: TGTGCCAGCAGACGCACTAGCGGGAGTAGAGCCGGGGAGCTGTTTTTT.

This clonotype was recorded at least ten times. V and J are TRBV5-1 and TRBJ2-7; TRBD2 matches 11 bases. The length of the CDR3 is 15 residues. The V gene end was trimmed by 3 bases and the J gene end by 7 bases; junction bases not matched to a gene: 9. CDR1 and CDR2 (germline): SGHRS, YFSETQ. The chain's CDR3 is CASSWRSGGADEQYF. In nucleotides, the CDR3 is TGCGCCAGCAGCTGGCGTAGCGGGGGGGCCGATGAGCAGTACTTC.

The chain joins TRBV12-3 or TRBV12-4 to TRBJ1-1; 7 bases agree with TRBD1. This CDR3 has 16 residues. The V segment lost 6 bases and the J segment 0 bases; nucleotides outside the gene matches: 10. The CDR3 nucleotides are TGTGCCAGCAGCCTAGGGGCAGGGGGGATGAACACTGAAGCTTTCTTT. As protein: CASSLGAGGMNTEAFF.

In its sample, this clonotype was seen a few times. This rearrangement joins TRBV12-3 or TRBV12-4 to TRBJ1-4; D gene ambiguous. The CDR3 consists of 14 residues. Trimming pared 2 bases from V and 8 bases from J, leaving 12 bases between. The CDR3 sequence is CASSLLGTKEKLFF. The CDR3 nucleotides are TGTGCCAGCAGTTTATTGGGCACGAAAGAAAAACTGTTTTTT.

Points on this clonotype: A read error may explain this, as a much larger clone is one base away. The chain combines TRBV6-2 or TRBV6-3 with TRBJ2-2; D is ambiguous. This CDR3 is built from 13 residues. Trimming cost V 4 bases and J 0 bases, with 3 bases left between them. The germline V gene encodes CDR1 MNHEY and CDR2 SVGEGT. CDR3 sequence: CASSWTNTGELFF. The CDR3 DNA is TGTGCCAGCAGTTGGACGAACACCGGGGAGCTGTTTTTT.

J is TRBJ2-3 and V is TRBV24-1; D is unclear. The CDR3 extends over 16 amino acids. Germline assignment: CDR1 KGHDR and CDR2 SFDVKD. Trimming took off 3 bases at V and 2 bases at J, with 14 bases between the two ends. CDR3 in amino acids: CATSDDARTATDTQYF. The CDR3, as DNA: TGTGCCACCAGTGATGATGCCCGGACCGCCACAGATACGCAGTATTTT.

This clonotype has only a few counts. CDR3 sequence reads: CSVARQQEGTQYF. The CDR3, as DNA: TGCAGCGTTGCGCGGCAGCAAGAGGGGACCCAGTACTTC. This chain links TRBV29-1 with TRBJ2-5, with D possibly matching TRBD2 (5 bases). Trimming cost V 4 bases and J 7 bases, with 16 bases left between them. This CDR3 has 13 amino acids. CDR1 and CDR2 from the germline V gene are SQVTM and ANQGSEA.

This rearrangement joins TRBV12-3 or TRBV12-4 to TRBJ1-5; 7 nucleotides agree with TRBD1. The V gene end was trimmed by 4 bases and the J gene end by 1 base; junction bases not matched to a gene: 4. The CDR3 runs to 15 residues. CDR3 amino acids: CASSWTGLSNQPQHF. DNA of the CDR3: TGTGCCAGCAGTTGGACAGGCTTAAGCAATCAGCCCCAGCATTTT.

This clonotype was counted only a few times. The chain combines TRBV7-3 with TRBJ2-3, with a tentative D call TRBD1 (5 bases). CDR1 and CDR2 from the germline V gene are SGHTA and FQGTGA. The V gene lost 3 bases and the J gene lost 4 bases, with 8 bases spanning the gap. The CDR3 has 13 residues. The CDR3 nucleotides read TGTGCCAGCAGCTTCGACAGAGCAGATACGCAGTATTTT. This sequence encodes CASSFDRADTQYF.

This clonotype has a count of ten or more. V is TRBV6-2 or TRBV6-3 and J is TRBJ2-5; D is ambiguous. Germline V gives CDR1 MNHEY, CDR2 SVGEGT. V gave up 5 bases and J gave up 5 bases, with 9 bases separating them. This CDR3 region has 12 residues. The CDR3 nucleotides are TGTGCCAGCAGTGCCTCCAGGGAGACCCAGTACTTC. This encodes CASSASRETQYF.

To note about this clonotype: This may stem from a read error, because a much larger clone lies one nucleotide away. This rearrangement joins TRBV10-3 to TRBJ1-1; TRBD1 matches at 7 bases. The CDR3 is 13 amino acids. Germline V lookup: CDR1 ENHRY, CDR2 SYGVKD. This CDR3 reads CAISEDRDTEACF. The DNA for the CDR3 is TGTGCCATCAGTGAAGACAGGGACACTGAAGCTTGCTTT.

This clonotype has only a few counts. The chain joins TRBV20-1 to TRBJ2-5, with D unresolved. V gave up 7 bases and J gave up 1 base, with 10 bases separating them. Germline V gene lookup returns CDR1 DFQATT and CDR2 SNEGSKA (reference sequence). This CDR3 contains 12 residues. The CDR3 bases are TGCAGTGGATGGCGGACCCAAGAGACCCAGTACTTC. This translates into CSGWRTQETQYF.

In this sample, this clonotype turned up many times. The chain is built from TRBV9 and TRBJ2-7, with 9 bases matching TRBD1. J lost 4 bases, V lost 0 bases, and 5 bases had no gene match. The germline V gene has CDR1 SGDLS and CDR2 YYNGEE. There are 15 residues in the CDR3. The CDR3 reads CASSVEGTGFYEQYF. In nucleotides, the CDR3 is TGTGCCAGCAGCGTAGAAGGGACAGGGTTTTACGAGCAGTACTTC.

The chain links TRBV9 to TRBJ2-7, with TRBD2 matching 11 bases. This CDR3 region has 17 residues. With 3 bases clipped from V and 2 bases from J, the junction kept 10 bases outside the gene matches. The germline V gene encodes CDR1 SGDLS and CDR2 YYNGEE. CDR3 sequence reads: CASSEGGGTSGPYEQYF. The CDR3 DNA sequence: TGTGCCAGCAGCGAGGGAGGAGGGACTAGCGGCCCCTACGAGCAGTACTTC.

This clonotype has a count of ten or more. The chain recombines TRBV21-1 with TRBJ1-5; TRBD1 is the table's D call, not checked against the DNA. TRBV21-1 is recorded as a pseudogene. The CDR3 is 18 amino acids. For the CDR3, the DNA is TGTGCCACCGCGGCGTGGGACAGGGGGGACCATAGCAATCAGCCCCAGCATTTT. It codes for CATAAWDRGDHSNQPQHF.

The chain employs TRBV5-5 and TRBJ2-7; 8 nucleotides agree with TRBD1. In germline, CDR1 is SGHKS, CDR2 YYEKEE (reference sequence). CDR3 length: 16 amino acids. The V segment lost 0 bases and the J segment 2 bases; nucleotides outside the gene matches: 7. CDR3 region: CASSLAWQGATYEQYF. DNA for the CDR3: TGTGCCAGCAGCTTGGCCTGGCAGGGGGCAACCTACGAGCAGTACTTC.

The V call is TRBV7-2, the J call TRBJ2-5; 9 nucleotides match TRBD1. V lost 5 bases to trimming and J lost 4 bases; unmatched junction nucleotides: 11. CDR1 is SGHTA and CDR2 is FQGNSA in the germline V gene. The CDR3 runs 16 residues. CDR3 DNA sequence: TGTGCCAGCAGCGGACAGGGGTACGCTCGAGGAGAGACCCAGTACTTC. This translates into CASSGQGYARGETQYF.

In DNA form, the CDR3 reads TGCGCCAGCAGCTTGGAAGGTGCGGGGCACCAAGAGACCCAGTACTTC. It codes for CASSLEGAGHQETQYF. This chain uses TRBV5-1 with TRBJ2-5; TRBD2 might be the D (6 bases). V lost 0 bases to trimming and J lost 0 bases, with 12 bases between them. This CDR3 spans 16 amino acids. Germline V gene sequence: CDR1 SGHRS, CDR2 YFSETQ.

The table lists this clonotype with a few counts. The DNA for the CDR3 is TGCAGTGCTAGAGGTGGGACTCGTTACAATGAGCAGTTCTTC. Protein product: CSARGGTRYNEQFF. The chain links TRBV20-1 to TRBJ2-1; D is possibly TRBD2 (6 bases). The ends were cut back, 1 base at V and 4 bases at J, with 11 bases in the middle. In germline, CDR1 is DFQATT, CDR2 SNEGSKA (reference sequence). The CDR3 is 14 amino acids.

There are a few counts of this clonotype. The chain carries TRBV9 and TRBJ2-7, with 12 bases lining up with TRBD2. Germline trimming cut 3 bases from V and 7 bases from J; bases unmatched to any gene: 11. In germline, CDR1 is SGDLS, CDR2 YYNGEE. The CDR3 contains 16 residues. CDR3 protein: CASSATSGRVEGEQYF. CDR3 coding DNA: TGTGCCAGCAGCGCGACTAGCGGGAGAGTGGAAGGTGAGCAGTACTTC.